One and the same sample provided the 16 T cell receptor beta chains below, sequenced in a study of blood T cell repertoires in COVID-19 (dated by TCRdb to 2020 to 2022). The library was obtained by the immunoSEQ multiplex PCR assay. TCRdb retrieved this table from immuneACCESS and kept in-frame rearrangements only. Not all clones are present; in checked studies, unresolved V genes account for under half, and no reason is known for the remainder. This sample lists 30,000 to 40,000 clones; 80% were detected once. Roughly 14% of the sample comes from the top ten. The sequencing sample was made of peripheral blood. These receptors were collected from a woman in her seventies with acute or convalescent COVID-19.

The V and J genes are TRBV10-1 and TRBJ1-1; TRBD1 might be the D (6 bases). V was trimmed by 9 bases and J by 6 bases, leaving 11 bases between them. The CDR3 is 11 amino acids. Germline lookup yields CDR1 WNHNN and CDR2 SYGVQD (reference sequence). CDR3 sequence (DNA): TGCGCCAGGGACAGACCGCCTGAAGCTTTCTTT. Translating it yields CARDRPPEAFF.

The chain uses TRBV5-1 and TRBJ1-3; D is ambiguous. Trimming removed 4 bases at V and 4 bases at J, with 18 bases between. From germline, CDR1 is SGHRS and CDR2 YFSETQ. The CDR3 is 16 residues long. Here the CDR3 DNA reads TGCGCCAGCAGCATGAACGGGAGCCCTCTGGGAAACACCATATATTTT. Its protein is CASSMNGSPLGNTIYF.

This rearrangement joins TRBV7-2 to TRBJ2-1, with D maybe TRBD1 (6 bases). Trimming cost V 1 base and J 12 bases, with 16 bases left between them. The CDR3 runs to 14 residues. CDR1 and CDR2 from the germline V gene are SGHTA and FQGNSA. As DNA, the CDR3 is TGTGCCAGCAGCTTAGGGGGGCGTACTGAGCTGCAGTTCTTC. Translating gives CASSLGGRTELQFF. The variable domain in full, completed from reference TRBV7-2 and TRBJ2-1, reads GAGVSQSPSNKVTEKGKDVELRCDPISGHTALYWYRQSLGQGLEFLIYFQGNSAPDKSGLPSDRFSAERTGGSVSTLTIQRTQQEDSAVYLCASSLGGRTELQFFGPGTRLTVL.

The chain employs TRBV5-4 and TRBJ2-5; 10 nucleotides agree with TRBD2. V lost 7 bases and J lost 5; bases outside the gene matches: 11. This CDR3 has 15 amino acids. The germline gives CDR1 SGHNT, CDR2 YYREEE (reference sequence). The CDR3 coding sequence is TGTGCCAGCGCTCCGGGAGCGGGGGGGCTGGAGACCCAGTACTTC. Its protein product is CASAPGAGGLETQYF.

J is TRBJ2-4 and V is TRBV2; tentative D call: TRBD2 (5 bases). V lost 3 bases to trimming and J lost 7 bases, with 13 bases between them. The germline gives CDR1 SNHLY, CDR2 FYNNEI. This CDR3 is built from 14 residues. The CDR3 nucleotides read TGTGCCAGCAGTGAGTTACCGAGAGGGAACATTCAGTACTTC. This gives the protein CASSELPRGNIQYF.

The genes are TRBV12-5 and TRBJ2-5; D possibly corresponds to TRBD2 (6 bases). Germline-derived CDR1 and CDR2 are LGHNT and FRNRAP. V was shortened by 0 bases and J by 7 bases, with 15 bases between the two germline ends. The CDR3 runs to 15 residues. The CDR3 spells CASGLVHEGGGTQYF. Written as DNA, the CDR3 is TGTGCTAGTGGTTTGGTACATGAGGGAGGTGGGACCCAGTACTTC.

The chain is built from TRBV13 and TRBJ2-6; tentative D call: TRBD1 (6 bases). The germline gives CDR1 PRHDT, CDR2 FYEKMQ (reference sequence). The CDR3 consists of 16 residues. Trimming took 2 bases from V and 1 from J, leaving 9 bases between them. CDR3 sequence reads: CASSLPQGSGANVLTF. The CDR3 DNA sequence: TGTGCCAGCAGCTTACCCCAGGGGTCTGGGGCCAACGTCCTGACTTTC.

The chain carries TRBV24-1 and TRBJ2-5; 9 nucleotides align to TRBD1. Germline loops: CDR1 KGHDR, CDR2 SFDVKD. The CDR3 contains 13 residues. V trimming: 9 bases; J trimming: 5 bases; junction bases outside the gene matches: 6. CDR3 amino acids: CATRQGGSETQYF. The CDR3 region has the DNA TGTGCCACCCGACAGGGGGGGTCGGAGACCCAGTACTTC.

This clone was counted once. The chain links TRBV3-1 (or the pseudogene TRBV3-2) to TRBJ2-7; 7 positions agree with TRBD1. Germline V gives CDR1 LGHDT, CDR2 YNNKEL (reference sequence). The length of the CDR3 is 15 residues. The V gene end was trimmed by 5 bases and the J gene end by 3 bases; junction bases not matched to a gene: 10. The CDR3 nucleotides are TGTGCCAGCAGCTTTACGACAGGGAAAGGCTACGAGCAGTACTTC. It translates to CASSFTTGKGYEQYF.

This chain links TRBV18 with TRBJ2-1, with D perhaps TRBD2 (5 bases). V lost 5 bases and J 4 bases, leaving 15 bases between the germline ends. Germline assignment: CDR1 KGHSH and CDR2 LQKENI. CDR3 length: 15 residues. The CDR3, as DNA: TGTGCCAGCTCATACGGACTCGCTAATTACAATGAGCAGTTCTTC. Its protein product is CASSYGLANYNEQFF. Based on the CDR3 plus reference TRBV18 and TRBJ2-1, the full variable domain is NAGVMQNPRHLVRRRGQEARLRCSPMKGHSHVYWYRQLPEEGLKFMVYLQKENIIDESGMPKERFSAEFPKEGPSILRIQQVVRGDSAAYFCASSYGLANYNEQFFGPGTRLTVL.

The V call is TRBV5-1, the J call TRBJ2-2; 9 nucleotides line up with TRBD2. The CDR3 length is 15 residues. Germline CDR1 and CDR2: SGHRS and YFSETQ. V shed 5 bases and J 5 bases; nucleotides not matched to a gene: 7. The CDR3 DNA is TGCGCCAGCAGTTCCGGGACTAGCCGTACCGGGGAGCTGTTTTTT. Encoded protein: CASSSGTSRTGELFF.

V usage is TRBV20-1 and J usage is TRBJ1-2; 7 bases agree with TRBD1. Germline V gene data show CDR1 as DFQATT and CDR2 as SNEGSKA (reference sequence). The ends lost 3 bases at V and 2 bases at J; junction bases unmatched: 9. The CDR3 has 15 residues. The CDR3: CSASRVVRGNYGYTF. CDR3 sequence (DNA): TGCAGTGCTAGTCGCGTCGTCAGGGGGAACTATGGCTACACCTTC.

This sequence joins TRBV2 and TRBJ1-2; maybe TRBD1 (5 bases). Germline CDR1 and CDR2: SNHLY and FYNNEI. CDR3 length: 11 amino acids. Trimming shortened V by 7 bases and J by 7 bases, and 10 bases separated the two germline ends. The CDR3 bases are TGTGCCAGCACTTTAGACAGTGGCTACACCTTC. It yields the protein CASTLDSGYTF.

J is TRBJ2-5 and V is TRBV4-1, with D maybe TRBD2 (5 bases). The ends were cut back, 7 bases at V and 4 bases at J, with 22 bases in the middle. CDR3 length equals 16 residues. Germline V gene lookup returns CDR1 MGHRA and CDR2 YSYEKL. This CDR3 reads CASTPSSRSDGETQYF. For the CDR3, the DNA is TGCGCCAGCACCCCAAGCTCACGTAGCGACGGAGAGACCCAGTACTTC.

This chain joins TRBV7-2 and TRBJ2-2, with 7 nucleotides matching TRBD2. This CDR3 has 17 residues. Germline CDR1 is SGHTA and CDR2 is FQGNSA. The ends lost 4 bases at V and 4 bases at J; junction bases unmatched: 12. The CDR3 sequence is CASSSGGSLTFTGELFF. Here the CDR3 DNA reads TGTGCCAGCAGCTCTGGCGGGAGCCTTACTTTCACCGGGGAGCTGTTTTTT.

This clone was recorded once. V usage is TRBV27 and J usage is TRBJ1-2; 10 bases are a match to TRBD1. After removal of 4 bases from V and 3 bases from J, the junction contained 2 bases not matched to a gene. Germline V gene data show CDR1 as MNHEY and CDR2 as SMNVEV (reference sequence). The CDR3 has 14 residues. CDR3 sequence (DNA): TGTGCCAGCAGTTCGACAGGGGGCGACTATGGCTACACCTTC. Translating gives CASSSTGGDYGYTF.